One and the same sample provided the 12 T cell receptor beta chains below, sequenced in a study of T-cell memory formation after mild COVID-19. TCRdb re-analysed the 5' RACE reads in MiXCR, keeping a single row per CDR3 protein. This table has fewer than 350,000 distinct CDR3 sequences, approximately 16% appearing once. Specimen: PBMCs or a T cell subset sorted from them (not recorded which). The source of these receptors is a man aged 18 to 29 who had mild COVID-19 (a few samples of this study predate the infection). Cell type and time point are not known.

This clonotype was recorded a few times. This chain joins TRBV3-1 and TRBJ1-1; TRBD1 is a possible D gene (5 bases). Germline CDR1 reads LGHDT; CDR2 reads YNNKEL (reference sequence). V gave up 4 bases and J gave up 5 bases, with 17 bases separating them. The CDR3 has 15 amino acids. CDR3 DNA: TGTGCCAGCAGCCGAGCGGAGTGGGGGAGGACTGAAGCTTTCTTT. Translation: CASSRAEWGRTEAFF.

The chain carries TRBV7-9 and TRBJ2-6; D unresolved. Between the trimmed V and J ends, which lost 4 bases and 0 bases, there was a span of 10 bases. CDR1 is SEHNR and CDR2 is FQNEAQ in the germline V gene (reference sequence). The CDR3 runs 16 residues. The CDR3 nucleotides read TGTGCCAGCAGCTGGCTACAAGACTCTGGGGCCAACGTCCTGACTTTC. Encoded protein: CASSWLQDSGANVLTF.

The chain joins TRBV2 to TRBJ1-5, with no clear D. Germline values: CDR1 SNHLY, CDR2 FYNNEI. Trimming cost V 8 bases and J 4 bases, with 15 bases left between them. The CDR3 is 14 residues long. Here the CDR3 DNA reads TGTGCCAGCGGGAGGGATCCGCAGAATCAGCCCCAGCATTTT. It translates to CASGRDPQNQPQHF.

CDR3 bases: TGCAGCGTTGAGTGGGGCAACATTCAGTACTTC. It encodes CSVEWGNIQYF. This rearrangement joins TRBV29-1 to TRBJ2-4, with TRBD1 as a possible D gene (5 bases). CDR1 and CDR2 from the germline V gene are SQVTM and ANQGSEA. The CDR3 is 11 amino acids. Trimming pared 3 bases from V and 7 bases from J, leaving 7 bases between.

This clonotype was detected only a few times. This chain uses TRBV4-1 with TRBJ2-7; no firm D call. Germline CDR1 is MGHRA and CDR2 is YSYEKL. The CDR3 is made up of 14 amino acids. The ends were cut back, 4 bases at V and 2 bases at J, with 12 bases in the middle. In DNA, the CDR3 is TGCGCCAGCAGCCCGAACTCCGGTGCCTACGAGCAGTACTTC. Its protein product is CASSPNSGAYEQYF.

This chain uses TRBV5-1 with TRBJ2-7, with 9 bases lining up with TRBD2. The J call could be wrong; TRBJ2-5 is a better fit for the DNA end. The V gene's germline CDR1 is SGHRS and CDR2 YFSETQ. The CDR3 contains 16 residues. This CDR3 reads CASSLSTSGYQETQYF. The CDR3, as DNA: TGCGCCAGCAGCTTGTCTACTAGCGGGTACCAAGAGACCCAGTACTTC.

The chain couples TRBV27 to TRBJ2-5; D is possibly TRBD2 (6 bases). Trimming left V 4 bases short and J 1 base short, with 10 bases between. The CDR3 consists of 14 residues. Looked up from germline, CDR1 is MNHEY and CDR2 is SMNVEV (reference sequence). Written as DNA, the CDR3 is TGTGCCAGCAGTTCTAGGGAGGCCCAAGAGACCCAGTACTTC. It codes for CASSSREAQETQYF.

The chain couples TRBV12-3 or TRBV12-4 to TRBJ1-4, with a tentative D call TRBD1 (5 bases). The CDR3 extends over 15 amino acids. The V end lost 0 bases, the J end lost 3 bases, and 8 bases lay between the germline ends. The CDR3 bases are TGTGCCAGCAGTTTAGCGCAGGGAGCTAATGAAAAACTGTTTTTT. The encoded protein is CASSLAQGANEKLFF.

This clonotype was observed a handful of times. V gene TRBV11-2 combines with J gene TRBJ2-5; D possibly uses TRBD1 or TRBD2 (7 bases each). V dropped 5 bases and J dropped 5 bases, with 18 bases sitting between them. Germline-derived CDR1 and CDR2 are SGHAT and FQNNGV. The CDR3 sequence is 15 residues long. The CDR3 here is CASSRDSVGGETQYF. CDR3 nucleotide sequence: TGTGCCAGCAGCCGGGACAGCGTGGGAGGGGAGACCCAGTACTTC.

The CDR3 reads CASSGGQGAWETQYF. In DNA form, the CDR3 reads TGTGCCAGCAGCGGTGGACAGGGGGCGTGGGAGACCCAGTACTTC. This chain links TRBV9 with TRBJ2-5, with TRBD1 matching over 11 bases. The CDR3 loop spans 15 amino acids. J gave up 5 bases and V 3 bases, and 6 bases lay outside the gene matches. CDR1 SGDLS and CDR2 YYNGEE come from the germline V gene.

The J gene is TRBJ2-5, the V gene TRBV5-1; 12 nucleotides match TRBD1. This CDR3 has 16 amino acids. The V and J ends lost 4 bases and 5 bases, in that order; junction bases with no gene match: 9. Per the germline V gene, CDR1 is SGHRS and CDR2 is YFSETQ. This chain's CDR3 is CASSIGTGGVGETQYF. The CDR3 nucleotides are TGCGCCAGCAGCATAGGGACAGGGGGCGTCGGGGAGACCCAGTACTTC. The whole variable domain, remainder taken from reference TRBV5-1 and TRBJ2-5, is KAGVTQTPRYLIKTRGQQVTLSCSPISGHRSVSWYQQTPGQGLQFLFEYFSETQRNKGNFPGRFSGRQFSNSRSEMNVSTLELGDSALYLCASSIGTGGVGETQYFGPGTRLLVL.

There are a few counts of this clonotype. V and J are TRBV6-2 or TRBV6-3 and TRBJ1-2; D not resolved. V lost 2 bases, J lost 6 bases, and 7 bases lay in between. Germline V gene data show CDR1 as MNHEY and CDR2 as SVGEGT. The CDR3 loop spans 12 amino acids. The CDR3 sequence is CASSYRLNGYTF. The DNA for the CDR3 is TGTGCCAGCAGTTACCGGCTAAATGGCTACACCTTC.